One sample yielded the 21 T cell receptor beta chains listed below, sequenced in a study of regulatory T cells in long-lasting Graves disease. Arm-PCR with iRepertoire HTBI primers amplified the CDR3 regions for these TCR beta libraries. From the multiplex PCR reads, TCRdb called clonotypes with MiXCR, one entry per CDR3 protein. This table holds some 330,000 distinct CDR3 sequences, 20% to 25% found once. Documented time point: persistent/refractory GD, antithyroid drugs over 5 years with positive TRAb. Generation of the TCR library employed RNA extracted from PBMCs. The starting material was peripheral blood mononuclear cells (PBMCs), obtained when the disease was refractory, from a patient treated with antithyroid drugs. These receptor sequences come from a middle-aged woman with Graves disease.

The chain joins TRBV7-3 to TRBJ2-2; no definite D call. V was clipped by 9 bases and J by 5 bases, with 10 bases between them. In germline, CDR1 is SGHTA, CDR2 FQGTGA. This CDR3 contains 12 residues. The CDR3: CASSTGTGELFF. For the CDR3, the DNA is TGTGCCAGTTCTACCGGGACCGGGGAGCTGTTTTTT.

This clonotype was counted a few times. The gene calls are TRBV6-5 and TRBJ2-7; either TRBD1 or TRBD2 may supply D (5 bases each). The CDR3 sequence is 16 residues long. Germline V CDR1 and CDR2: MNHEY, SVGAGI. Trimming removed 0 bases from V and 3 bases from J, with 15 bases in between. DNA of the CDR3: TGTGCCAGCAGTTACTCGTGGGGGACCAGATACTACGAGCAGTACTTC. Translating it yields CASSYSWGTRYYEQYF.

This clonotype was found a few times. The chain recombines TRBV9 with TRBJ2-2, with 9 bases identical to TRBD1. The CDR3 spans 15 residues. Germline loops: CDR1 SGDLS, CDR2 YYNGEE. V shed 3 bases, J shed 7 bases, and the junction held 7 bases outside the gene matches. The CDR3: CASSGGTGLIGELFF. CDR3 DNA sequence: TGTGCCAGCAGCGGAGGGACAGGGCTGATCGGGGAGCTGTTTTTT.

The chain has TRBV19 and TRBJ2-7, with 7 positions matching TRBD1. Trimming removed 6 bases from V and 3 bases from J; junction bases left unmatched: 11. Germline values: CDR1 LNHDA, CDR2 SQIVND (reference sequence). The CDR3 totals 15 residues. CDR3 in amino acids: CASSYTPGQSYEQYF. Here the CDR3 DNA reads TGTGCCAGTAGCTACACACCGGGACAGAGCTACGAGCAGTACTTC.

This clonotype was picked up a small number of times. The chain combines TRBV14 with TRBJ1-2; D not certain. V dropped 1 base and J dropped 4 bases, with 7 bases sitting between them. This CDR3 is built from 13 residues. Germline CDR1 SGHDN, CDR2 FVKESK. The CDR3: CASSQGNSYGYTF. In DNA form, the CDR3 reads TGTGCCAGCAGCCAAGGTAACAGCTATGGCTACACCTTC.

The V call is TRBV7-9, the J call TRBJ1-4, with D tentatively TRBD1 (5 bases). V was cut by 3 bases and J by 9 bases, with 17 bases left in between. This CDR3 has 15 residues. CDR1 is SEHNR, CDR2 FQNEAQ, per germline (reference sequence). For the CDR3, the DNA is TGTGCCAGCAGCTTTCCAGGAGGACAATTGCAAAAACTGTTTTTT. Amino acid sequence: CASSFPGGQLQKLFF. Full variable domain (rest looked up from reference TRBV7-9 and TRBJ1-4): DTGVSQNPRHKITKRGQNVTFRCDPISEHNRLYWYRQTLGQGPEFLTYFQNEAQLEKSRLLSDRFSAERPKGSFSTLEIQRTEQGDSAMYLCASSFPGGQLQKLFFGSGTQLSVL.

In regard to this clonotype: No conserved phenylalanine or tryptophan ends this CDR3, so it is likely a read error. The chain uses TRBV11-2 and TRBJ2-7, with D unclear. Trimming pared 2 bases from V and 2 bases from J, leaving 22 bases between. The germline CDR1 and CDR2 sequences are SGHAT and FQNNGV. The CDR3 is 18 amino acids. The CDR3, as DNA: TGTGCCAGCAGCTTAAAATCGGTCTCCGACTTCCTAGCCTACGAGCAGTACCTC. This gives the protein CASSLKSVSDFLAYEQYL.

The chain links TRBV5-5 to TRBJ2-4, with 10 positions matching TRBD2. The CDR3 is made up of 20 amino acids. With V trimmed by 0 bases and J by 1 base, 13 bases remained unmatched. Germline CDR1 is SGHKS and CDR2 is YYEKEE (reference sequence). CDR3 in amino acids: CASSLASSGSFFIAKNIQYF. Written as DNA, the CDR3 is TGTGCCAGCAGCTTGGCCTCTAGCGGGAGTTTCTTCATTGCCAAAAACATTCAGTACTTC.

This clonotype has ten or more counts. V gene TRBV24-1 combines with J gene TRBJ2-7; D is uncertain. Germline CDR1 reads KGHDR; CDR2 reads SFDVKD. Trimming removed 2 bases from V and 5 bases from J, with 9 bases in between. The CDR3 covers 13 residues. The CDR3 DNA sequence: TGTGCCACCAGTGATTCCACGATCCACGAGCAGTACTTC. Its translation is CATSDSTIHEQYF.

CDR3 amino acids: CASSYKAGDGYTF. CDR3 DNA sequence: TGTGCCAGCAGTTACAAGGCAGGGGATGGCTACACCTTC. The rearrangement uses TRBV6-5 and TRBJ1-2; possibly TRBD1 for D (6 bases). The CDR3 is made up of 13 amino acids. The germline V and J ends were trimmed by 2 bases and 6 bases, with 10 bases remaining between them. Looked up from germline, CDR1 is MNHEY and CDR2 is SVGAGI.

Regarding this clonotype: A much larger clone differs by one base, so this may be a read error. The rearrangement joins TRBV15 to TRBJ2-2; D is perhaps TRBD1 or TRBD2 (6 bases each). CDR1 and CDR2 (germline): LNHNV, YYDKDF (reference sequence). Trimming left V 1 base short and J 8 bases short, with 20 bases between. CDR3 length: 17 residues. In nucleotides, the CDR3 is TGTGCCACCAGCAGAGCGGGGGACATGGGCCCACGTGGGGAGCTGTTTTTT. Protein: CATSRAGDMGPRGELFF.

The table lists this clonotype with many counts. This sequence joins TRBV20-1 and TRBJ2-5, with D maybe TRBD1 (6 bases). V lost 3 bases, J lost 2 bases, and 13 bases lay in between. CDR3 size: 14 residues. Germline CDR1 and CDR2: DFQATT and SNEGSKA (reference sequence). The CDR3 nucleotides are TGCAGTGCTAGTCTGGACAGCAATCAAGAGACCCAGTACTTC. Its translation is CSASLDSNQETQYF.

This clonotype came up many times. V gene TRBV12-3 or TRBV12-4 combines with J gene TRBJ1-2; D is perhaps TRBD1 (6 bases). V lost 4 bases to trimming and J lost 8 bases, with 14 bases between them. The CDR3 runs to 13 residues. The CDR3 loop reads CASSSAGDRGYTF. As DNA, the CDR3 is TGTGCCAGCAGTTCGGCAGGGGACCGCGGCTACACCTTC.

This clonotype appeared many times. The V gene is TRBV12-3 or TRBV12-4, the J gene TRBJ1-5; D gene ambiguous. The CDR3 extends over 15 amino acids. V lost 1 base, J lost 2 bases, and 9 bases lay in between. The CDR3 is CASSLGFGGNQPQHF. The CDR3 DNA sequence: TGTGCCAGCAGTTTAGGGTTCGGGGGCAATCAGCCCCAGCATTTT.

There are many counts of this clonotype. The genes are TRBV7-2 and TRBJ2-7; 8 bases are a match to TRBD2. The CDR3 runs 14 residues. The V gene end was trimmed by 2 bases and the J gene end by 2 bases; junction bases not matched to a gene: 2. Germline CDR1 SGHTA, CDR2 FQGNSA. This chain's CDR3 is CASSLSGSPYEQYF. Written as DNA, the CDR3 is TGTGCCAGCAGCTTAAGCGGGAGCCCCTACGAGCAGTACTTC.

This clonotype was seen a few times. This may be a read error: a much more frequent sequence differs by one nucleotide. This likely comes from a read error, as the CDR3 has no conserved phenylalanine or tryptophan at its end. The chain carries TRBV28 and TRBJ1-5; weak D call: TRBD1 (6 bases). Trimming took off 5 bases at V and 4 bases at J, with 15 bases between the two ends. The length of the CDR3 is 15 residues. The germline V gene encodes CDR1 MDHEN and CDR2 SYDVKM. DNA for the CDR3: TGTGCCAGCAGTCCCACAGGACAGAGGAATCAGCCCCAGCATTCT. Translated, it gives CASSPTGQRNQPQHS.

There are many counts of this clonotype. The rearrangement joins TRBV9 to TRBJ2-7, with a possible D match to TRBD2 (5 bases). V lost 2 bases and J lost 6, with 12 bases in between. Germline assignment: CDR1 SGDLS and CDR2 YYNGEE. This CDR3 contains 13 residues. CDR3: CASSVLAGSEQYF. DNA of the CDR3: TGTGCCAGCAGCGTGCTAGCCGGTAGCGAGCAGTACTTC.

There are many counts of this clonotype. The chain is built from TRBV2 and TRBJ2-7; 8 positions agree with TRBD1. Germline V CDR1 and CDR2: SNHLY, FYNNEI. The trim removed 9 bases at V and 4 bases at J, leaving 14 bases unmatched. This CDR3 spans 15 amino acids. The CDR3 here is CARTILRQGIYEQYF. DNA of the CDR3: TGTGCCAGAACTATCCTTCGACAGGGGATTTACGAGCAGTACTTC.

In its sample, this clonotype was seen many times. This chain joins TRBV15 and TRBJ1-5, with D possibly being TRBD1 (6 bases). Trimming pared 3 bases from V and 1 base from J, leaving 13 bases between. From germline, CDR1 is LNHNV and CDR2 YYDKDF (reference sequence). CDR3 length equals 16 residues. CDR3 region: CATSREGEGSNQPQHF. The CDR3 DNA follows: TGTGCCACCAGCAGGGAGGGGGAAGGGAGCAATCAGCCCCAGCATTTT.

This clonotype was counted at least ten times. This chain links TRBV28 with TRBJ1-5; D perhaps matches TRBD1 (6 bases). Trimming removed 5 bases at V and 5 bases at J, with 13 bases between. CDR3 length equals 14 residues. From germline, CDR1 is MDHEN and CDR2 SYDVKM. CDR3 region: CASSTDSFYQPQHF. The CDR3 bases are TGTGCCAGCAGTACGGACAGTTTTTATCAGCCCCAGCATTTT.

The table lists this clonotype with a few counts. The V gene is TRBV6-2 or TRBV6-3, the J gene TRBJ2-1; 8 positions match TRBD1. Germline CDR1 is MNHEY and CDR2 is SVGEGT. The V and J ends lost 0 bases and 5 bases, in that order; junction bases with no gene match: 18. The CDR3 runs 20 residues. The CDR3 nucleotides are TGTGCCAGCAGTTACTCACTCGGTGGCAGGGGGCATATCACCGACAATGAGCAGTTCTTC. It encodes CASSYSLGGRGHITDNEQFF.